This TCR beta chain was documented in a study of blood T cell repertoires in COVID-19. Clones were sequenced by immunoSEQ multiplex PCR, and TCRdb holds only the in-frame ones, with some missing. The sample comprises 250,000 to 350,000 clones, around 81% of which are singletons, and about 4% rests with the top ten. Between the trimmed V and J ends, which lost 7 bases and 0 bases, there was a span of 7 bases. This CDR3 region has 13 residues. Per the germline V gene, CDR1 is ENHRY and CDR2 is SYGVKD. This rearrangement joins TRBV10-3 to TRBJ1-3; D is unresolved. The sequenced material came from peripheral blood. The sequence came from a woman between 45 and 65 years old with active or convalescent COVID-19. CDR3 residues: CAITWSSGNTIYF. The CDR3 coding sequence is TGTGCCATCACCTGGAGCTCTGGAAACACCATATATTTT.